Given below is one T cell receptor beta chain in context. This CDR3 has 13 residues. The germline gives CDR1 DFQATT, CDR2 SNEGSKA (reference sequence). V was shortened by 4 bases and J by 0 bases, with 9 bases between the two germline ends. It was RNA transcripts that yielded the amplified TCR beta CDR3 regions. Using the HTBI primer set, a first-round RT-PCR was run on the TCR CDR3. Each CDR3 protein is one row after TCRdb ran MiXCR on the multiplex PCR reads. The sample lists around 500,000 distinct CDR3 sequences; approximately 23% were seen once. The data belong to a study of T cells in Graves' hyperthyroidism and ophthalmopathy.

The source is a woman in her 70s with Graves' ophthalmopathy. Sequences were obtained from blood. The rearrangement uses TRBV20-1 and TRBJ1-1; D not resolved. CDR3 DNA: TGCAGTGCTAAAGTAGGAATGAACACTGAAGCTTTCTTT. Residues: CSAKVGMNTEAFF.